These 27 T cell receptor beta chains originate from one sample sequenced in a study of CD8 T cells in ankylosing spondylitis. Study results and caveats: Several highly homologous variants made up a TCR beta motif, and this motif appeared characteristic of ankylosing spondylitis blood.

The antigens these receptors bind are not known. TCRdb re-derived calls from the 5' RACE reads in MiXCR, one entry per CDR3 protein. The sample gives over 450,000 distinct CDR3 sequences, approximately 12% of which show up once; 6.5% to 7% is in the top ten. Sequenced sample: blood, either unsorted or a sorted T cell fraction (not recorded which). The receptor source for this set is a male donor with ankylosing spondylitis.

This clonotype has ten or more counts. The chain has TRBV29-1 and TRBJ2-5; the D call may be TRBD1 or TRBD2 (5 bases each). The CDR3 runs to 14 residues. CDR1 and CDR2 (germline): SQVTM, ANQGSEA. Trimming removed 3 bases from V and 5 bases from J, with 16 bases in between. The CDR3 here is CSVDLLGDRETQYF. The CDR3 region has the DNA TGCAGCGTTGACCTTTTGGGGGATCGGGAGACCCAGTACTTC.

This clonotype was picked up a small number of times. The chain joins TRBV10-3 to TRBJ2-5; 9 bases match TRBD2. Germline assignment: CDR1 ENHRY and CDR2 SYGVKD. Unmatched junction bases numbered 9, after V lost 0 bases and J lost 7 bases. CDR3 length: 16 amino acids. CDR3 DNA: TGTGCCATCAGTGAGTCGAAGCGGGAGGCCGCAAGGACCCAGTACTTC. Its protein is CAISESKREAARTQYF.

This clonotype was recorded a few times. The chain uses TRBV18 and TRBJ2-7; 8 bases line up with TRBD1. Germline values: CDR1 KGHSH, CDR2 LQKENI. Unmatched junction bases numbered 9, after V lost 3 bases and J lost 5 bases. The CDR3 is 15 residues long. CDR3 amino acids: CASSPGQEPSDEQYF. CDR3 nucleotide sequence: TGTGCCAGCTCACCGGGACAGGAACCTTCGGACGAGCAGTACTTC.

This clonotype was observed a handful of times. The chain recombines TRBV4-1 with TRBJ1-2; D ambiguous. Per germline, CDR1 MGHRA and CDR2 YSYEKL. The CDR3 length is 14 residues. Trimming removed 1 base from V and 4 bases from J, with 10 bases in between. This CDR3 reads CASSQGRVGYGYTF. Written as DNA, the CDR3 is TGCGCCAGCAGCCAAGGAAGGGTGGGCTATGGCTACACCTTC.

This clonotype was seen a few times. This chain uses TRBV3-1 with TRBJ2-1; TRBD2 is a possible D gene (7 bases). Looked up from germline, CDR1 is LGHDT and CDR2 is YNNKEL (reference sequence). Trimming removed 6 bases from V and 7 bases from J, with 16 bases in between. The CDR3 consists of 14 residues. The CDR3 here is CASSPRAGANEQFF. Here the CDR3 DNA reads TGTGCCAGCAGTCCTCGCGCGGGGGCGAATGAGCAGTTCTTC.

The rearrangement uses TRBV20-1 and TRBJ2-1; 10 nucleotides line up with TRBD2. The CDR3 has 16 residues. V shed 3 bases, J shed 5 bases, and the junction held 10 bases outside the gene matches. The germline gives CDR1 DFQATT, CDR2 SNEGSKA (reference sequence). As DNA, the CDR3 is TGCAGTGCTAGGGAATGGGGACTAGCGCGTGACAATGAGCAGTTCTTC. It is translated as CSAREWGLARDNEQFF.

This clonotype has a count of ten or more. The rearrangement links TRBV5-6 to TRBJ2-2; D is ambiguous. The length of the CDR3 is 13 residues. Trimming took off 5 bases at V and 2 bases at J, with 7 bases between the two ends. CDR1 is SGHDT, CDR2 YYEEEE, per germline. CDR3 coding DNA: TGTGCCAGCAGTTCCAGAAACACCGGGGAGCTGTTTTTT. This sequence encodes CASSSRNTGELFF.

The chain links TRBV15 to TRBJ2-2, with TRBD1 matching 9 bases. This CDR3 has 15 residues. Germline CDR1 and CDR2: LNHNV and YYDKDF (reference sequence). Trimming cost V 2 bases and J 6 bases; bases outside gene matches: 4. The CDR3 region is CATSRLQGAAGELFF. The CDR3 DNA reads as TGTGCCACCAGCAGACTACAGGGGGCGGCCGGGGAGCTGTTTTTT.

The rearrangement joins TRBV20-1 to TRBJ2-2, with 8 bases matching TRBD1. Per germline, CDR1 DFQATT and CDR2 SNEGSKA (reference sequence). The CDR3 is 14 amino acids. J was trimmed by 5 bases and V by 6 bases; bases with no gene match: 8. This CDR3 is CSAERQGRTGELFF. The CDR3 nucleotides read TGCAGTGCAGAAAGACAGGGGCGGACCGGGGAGCTGTTTTTT.

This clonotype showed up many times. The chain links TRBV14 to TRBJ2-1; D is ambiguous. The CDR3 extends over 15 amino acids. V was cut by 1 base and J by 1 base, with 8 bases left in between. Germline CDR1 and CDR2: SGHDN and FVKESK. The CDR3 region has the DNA TGTGCCAGCAGCCAAGGCGCTATTTCCTACAATGAGCAGTTCTTC. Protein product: CASSQGAISYNEQFF.

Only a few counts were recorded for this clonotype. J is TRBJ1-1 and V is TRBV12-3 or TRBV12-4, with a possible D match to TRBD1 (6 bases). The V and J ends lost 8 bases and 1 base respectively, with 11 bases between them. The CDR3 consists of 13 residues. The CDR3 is CASRQEGNTEAFF. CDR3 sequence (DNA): TGTGCCAGCCGACAGGAGGGGAACACTGAAGCTTTCTTT.

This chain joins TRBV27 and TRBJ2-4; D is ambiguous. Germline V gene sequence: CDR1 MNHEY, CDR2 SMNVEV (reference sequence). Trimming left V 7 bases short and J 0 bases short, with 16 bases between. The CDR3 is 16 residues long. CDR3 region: CASITIFHLAKNIQYF. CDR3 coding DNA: TGTGCCAGCATCACTATATTCCACCTAGCCAAAAACATTCAGTACTTC.

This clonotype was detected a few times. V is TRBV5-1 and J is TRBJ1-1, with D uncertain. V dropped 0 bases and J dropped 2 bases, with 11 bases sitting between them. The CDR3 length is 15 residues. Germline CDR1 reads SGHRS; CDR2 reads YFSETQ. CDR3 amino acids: CASSLAPGRNTEAFF. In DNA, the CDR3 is TGCGCCAGCAGCTTGGCCCCGGGGAGAAACACTGAAGCTTTCTTT.

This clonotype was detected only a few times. The CDR3 nucleotides read TGTGCCAGCAGCCAATCGTCTAGCGGGACGCAGTATTTT. The encoded protein is CASSQSSSGTQYF. The genes are TRBV16 and TRBJ2-3; TRBD2 matches at 8 bases. Per germline, CDR1 KGHSY and CDR2 FQNENV. The CDR3 spans 13 residues. V lost 0 bases and J lost 9; bases outside the gene matches: 2.

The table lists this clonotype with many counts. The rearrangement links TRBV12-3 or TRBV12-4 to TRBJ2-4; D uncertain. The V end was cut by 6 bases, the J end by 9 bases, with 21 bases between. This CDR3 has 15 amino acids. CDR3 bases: TGTGCCAGCAGGGAGTCTCTCGGACCCCCAGGCATTCAGTACTTC. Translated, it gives CASRESLGPPGIQYF.

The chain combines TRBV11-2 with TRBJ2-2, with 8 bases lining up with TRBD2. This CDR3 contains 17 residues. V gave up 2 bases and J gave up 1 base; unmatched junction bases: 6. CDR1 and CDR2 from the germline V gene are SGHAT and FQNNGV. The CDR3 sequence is CASSLTSGQLNTGELFF. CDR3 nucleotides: TGTGCCAGCAGCTTAACTAGCGGACAGCTGAACACCGGGGAGCTGTTTTTT.

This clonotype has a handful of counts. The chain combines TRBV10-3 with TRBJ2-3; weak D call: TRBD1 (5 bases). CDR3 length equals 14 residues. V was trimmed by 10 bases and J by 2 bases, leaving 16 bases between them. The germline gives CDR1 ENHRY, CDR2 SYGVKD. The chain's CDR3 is CATQGLGSTDTQYF. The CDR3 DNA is TGTGCCACCCAGGGCTTGGGTTCCACAGATACGCAGTATTTT.

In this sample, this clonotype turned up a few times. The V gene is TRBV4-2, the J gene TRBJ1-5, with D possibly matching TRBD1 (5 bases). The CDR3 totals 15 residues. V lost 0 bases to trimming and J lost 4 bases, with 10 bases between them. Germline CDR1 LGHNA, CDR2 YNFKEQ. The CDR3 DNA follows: TGTGCCAGCAGCCAAGATGGGGCTCCAAATCAGCCCCAGCATTTT. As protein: CASSQDGAPNQPQHF.

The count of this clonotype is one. CDR3 in DNA: TGTGCCAGCAGTTTACTCCAGGGGATTGAGCAGTTCTTC. Its protein product is CASSLLQGIEQFF. V gene TRBV27 combines with J gene TRBJ2-1; possibly TRBD1 for D (6 bases). CDR1 and CDR2 from the germline V gene are MNHEY and SMNVEV (reference sequence). This CDR3 comprises 13 residues. V dropped 2 bases and J dropped 9 bases, with 11 bases sitting between them.

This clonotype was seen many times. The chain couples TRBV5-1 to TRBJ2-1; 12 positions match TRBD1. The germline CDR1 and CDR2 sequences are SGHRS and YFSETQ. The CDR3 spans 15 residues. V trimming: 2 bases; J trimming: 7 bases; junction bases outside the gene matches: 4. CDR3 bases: TGCGCCAGCAGCTTACCGGGACAGGGGGCAAATGAGCAGTTCTTC. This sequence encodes CASSLPGQGANEQFF.

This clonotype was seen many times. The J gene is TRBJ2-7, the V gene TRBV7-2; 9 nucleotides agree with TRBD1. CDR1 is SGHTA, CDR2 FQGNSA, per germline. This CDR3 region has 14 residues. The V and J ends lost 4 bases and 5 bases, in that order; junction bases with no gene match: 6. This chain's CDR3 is CASSSYRGRDEQYF. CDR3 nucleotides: TGTGCCAGCAGCTCTTACAGGGGGCGAGACGAGCAGTACTTC.

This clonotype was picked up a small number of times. The CDR3 DNA reads as TGTGCCAGCAGTGAAGCCCCTTTAGGGGGGATGAATCTAAAAGAGACCCAGTACTTC. This codes for CASSEAPLGGMNLKETQYF. V usage is TRBV6-1 and J usage is TRBJ2-5; D may be TRBD1 or TRBD2 (6 bases each). This CDR3 is built from 19 residues. Germline CDR1 MNHNS, CDR2 SASEGT. Between the trimmed V and J ends, which lost 0 bases and 3 bases, there was a span of 23 bases.

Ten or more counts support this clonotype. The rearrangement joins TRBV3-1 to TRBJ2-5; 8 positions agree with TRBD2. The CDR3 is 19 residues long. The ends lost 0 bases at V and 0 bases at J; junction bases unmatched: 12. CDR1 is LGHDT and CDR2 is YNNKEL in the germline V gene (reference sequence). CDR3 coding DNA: TGTGCCAGCAGCCAAGAGGGACTCTCGGGACTAGGGGACCAAGAGACCCAGTACTTC. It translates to CASSQEGLSGLGDQETQYF.

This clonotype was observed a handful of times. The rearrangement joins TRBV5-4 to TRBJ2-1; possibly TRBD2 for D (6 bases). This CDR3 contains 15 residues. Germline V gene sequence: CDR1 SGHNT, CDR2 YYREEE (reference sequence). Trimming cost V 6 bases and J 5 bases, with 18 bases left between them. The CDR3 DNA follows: TGTGCCAGCAAGGATCGACTAGAATTAAACAATGAGCAGTTCTTC. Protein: CASKDRLELNNEQFF.

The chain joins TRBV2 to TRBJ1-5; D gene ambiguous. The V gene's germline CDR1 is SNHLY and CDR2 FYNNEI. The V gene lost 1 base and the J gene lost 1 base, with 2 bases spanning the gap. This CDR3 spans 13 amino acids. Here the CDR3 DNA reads TGTGCCAGCAGTGAAGAGAGCAATCAGCCCCAGCATTTT. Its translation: CASSEESNQPQHF. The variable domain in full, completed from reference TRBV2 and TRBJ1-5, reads EPEVTQTPSHQVTQMGQEVILRCVPISNHLYFYWYRQILGQKVEFLVSFYNNEISEKSEIFDDQFSVERPDGSNFTLKIRSTKLEDSAMYFCASSEESNQPQHFGDGTRLSIL.

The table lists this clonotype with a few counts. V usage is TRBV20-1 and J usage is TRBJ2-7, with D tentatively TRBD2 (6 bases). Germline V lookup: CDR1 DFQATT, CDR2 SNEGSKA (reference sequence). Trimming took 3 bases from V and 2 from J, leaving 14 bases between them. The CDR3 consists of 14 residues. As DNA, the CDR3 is TGCAGTGCTAGCGGGCCTGGGGAGGCCTACGAGCAGTACTTC. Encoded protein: CSASGPGEAYEQYF.

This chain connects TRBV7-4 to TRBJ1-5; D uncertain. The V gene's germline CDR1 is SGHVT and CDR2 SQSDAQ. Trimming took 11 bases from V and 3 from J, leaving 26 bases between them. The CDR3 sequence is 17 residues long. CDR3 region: CAFCLRQAETTNQPQHF. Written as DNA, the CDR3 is TGTGCCTTCTGTTTAAGGCAGGCCGAAACGACCAATCAGCCCCAGCATTTT. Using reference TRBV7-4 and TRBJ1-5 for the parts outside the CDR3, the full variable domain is GAGVSQSPRYKVAKRGRDVALRCDSISGHVTLYWYRQTLGQGSEVLTYSQSDAQRDKSGRPSGRFSAERPERSVSTLKIQRTEQGDSAVYLCAFCLRQAETTNQPQHFGDGTRLSIL.